Listed below are T cell receptor beta chains from one sample, sequenced in a study of blood T cell repertoires in COVID-19. Repertoires were generated with immunoSEQ multiplex PCR, while TCRdb's copy carries only in-frame clones and drops some. The sample lists just under 40,000 clones; roughly 85% were seen once. What was sequenced was peripheral blood. These receptors were obtained from a human donor in a cohort sampled during active COVID-19. Both conserved end residues are trimmed from each CDR3.

V	J	CDR3
TRBV27	TRBJ2-2	ASSFAASGTGELF
TRBV18	TRBJ1-1	ASSPRWQGSPNTEAF
TRBV27	TRBJ1-1	ASSFSGNTEAF
TRBV11-3	TRBJ2-5	ASSFGGDRKTQY
TRBV19	TRBJ1-3	ASSTTVSGNTIY
TRBV19	TRBJ1-4	ASSLTGATNEKLF
TRBV11-3	TRBJ2-2	ASSTGAASGELF
TRBV3-1/TRBV3-2	TRBJ2-3	ASSTSSSGGTDTQY
TRBV27	TRBJ1-4	ASKGDGGDEKLF
TRBV18	TRBJ1-5	ASSPAGGGNQPQH
TRBV19	TRBJ1-2	ASSPQDRVYGYT
TRBV19	TRBJ1-4	ASSIDFRGGEKLF
TRBV5-1	TRBJ2-5	ASSYGGADGETQY
TRBV2	TRBJ2-3	ASSPLPRVGGGTDTQY
TRBV7-3	TRBJ2-5	ASGNRVGETQY